In this sample, the clone carrying this T cell receptor beta chain turned up a few times. These data are taken from a study of cytotoxic CD8 clonotypes in ibrutinib-treated CLL. Study context: Across samples, productive templates numbered more than 200,000 and productive rearrangements reached over 90,000 on average.

Germline V gene data show CDR1 as MGHRA and CDR2 as YSYEKL. V was shortened by 4 bases and J by 0 bases, with 10 bases between the two germline ends. The CDR3 runs 15 residues. Sequencing was performed with immunoSEQ multiplex PCR; in TCRdb, only in-frame clones are kept and a portion is missing. The table records about 300,000 clones, over 60% of them present only once. J is TRBJ1-5 and V is TRBV4-1; D call uncertain. The material was PBMCs, obtained after 36 months of ibrutinib treatment. The source of this sequence is a human donor with chronic lymphocytic leukemia. The CDR3 sequence: CASSRPGDSNQPQHF. Written as DNA, the CDR3 is TGCGCCAGCAGCCGCCCTGGAGATAGCAATCAGCCCCAGCATTTT.